These T cell receptor beta chains were read from a single sample in a study of cytomegalovirus exposure and HLA in healthy donors. Produced via immunoSEQ multiplex PCR; TCRdb's table is partial and in-frame only. This sample has under 130,000 clones, with nearly 80% found just once. Sequenced sample: PBMCs. All receptors derive from a man younger than 40 in good health and CMV-seronegative. CDR3s include the opening cysteine and the closing phenylalanine or tryptophan. A D gene is named only where the DNA matches it firmly. Clone sizes are given selectively: once, few, many, or a class where the clone is expanded.

J | V | D | size | DNA | CDR3
TRBJ2-1 | TRBV7-9 | TRBD1 | . | TGTGCCAGCAGCAGTAGGGGGCGTTCGGAGCAGTTCTTC | CASSSRGRSEQFF
TRBJ2-7 | TRBV2 | TRBD1 | few | TGTGCCAGCAGTGACGCGACAGGGGTCTTCTCCTACGAGCAGTACTTC | CASSDATGVFSYEQYF
TRBJ2-7 | TRBV10-1 | . | . | TGCGCCAGCAGTGCGGGCGGGGACCGCTACGAGCAGTACTTC | CASSAGGDRYEQYF
TRBJ2-7 | TRBV2 | TRBD2 | once | TGTGCCAGCAGTTGGACTAGCGGGAGCACCTACGAGCAGTACTTC | CASSWTSGSTYEQYF
TRBJ1-1 | TRBV7-9 | . | . | TGTTCCAGCAGTTTACAGAACACTGAAGCTTTCTTT | CSSSLQNTEAFF
TRBJ1-1 | TRBV4-1 | . | . | TGCGCCAGCAGCAGCCCACCCATGAACACTGAAGCTTTCTTT | CASSSPPMNTEAFF
TRBJ1-2 | TRBV6-4 | . | few | TGTGCCAGCAGTGACTCACAGGAAAACTATGGCTACACCTTC | CASSDSQENYGYTF
TRBJ1-6 | TRBV15 | . | . | TGTGCCACCAGCTACGGGTCCGGGGGAGATTCACCCCTCCACTTT | CATSYGSGGDSPLHF
TRBJ2-1 | TRBV2 | . | . | TGTGCCAGCAATATAGTGAATGAGCAGTTCTTC | CASNIVNEQFF
TRBJ2-7 | TRBV9 | TRBD1 | . | TGTGCCAGCAGCGTAGACCCCGTGGGACAGGGGCTGGACGAGCAGTACTTC | CASSVDPVGQGLDEQYF
TRBJ1-1 | TRBV28 | TRBD1 | . | TGTGCCAGCAGTACATACAGGGGGCTCACTGAAGCTTTCTTT | CASSTYRGLTEAFF
TRBJ2-3 | TRBV4-1 | . | few | TGCGCCAGCAGCCGCCAGGGGTACGTATCATCAGATACGCAGTATTTT | CASSRQGYVSSDTQYF
TRBJ2-7 | TRBV27 | . | . | TGTGCCAGCAGATCAGAGGGCCGCTCCTACGAGCAGTACTTC | CASRSEGRSYEQYF
TRBJ2-5 | TRBV13 | . | once | TGTGCCAGCAGCAGACAGTTGGAAGAGACCCAGTACTTC | CASSRQLEETQYF
TRBJ2-1 | TRBV9 | TRBD2 | . | TGTGCCAGCAGCGAAGCGGGGGGCTCCTACAATGAGCAGTTCTTC | CASSEAGGSYNEQFF
TRBJ2-7 | TRBV28 | . | . | TGTGCCAGCAGTCTTTACGATTTAGGGGCCCTCTGGGGGCAGTACTTC | CASSLYDLGALWGQYF
TRBJ2-1 | TRBV19 | . | . | TGTGCCAGTAGTATGTTTCGCGGGGCTTACAATGAGCAGTTCTTC | CASSMFRGAYNEQFF
TRBJ1-1 | TRBV5-1 | . | . | TGCGCCAGCAGCCTGTCTCCCACTGAAGCTTTCTTT | CASSLSPTEAFF
TRBJ1-5 | TRBV19 | . | . | TGTGCCAGTAGTATGGGGGCCGGCAGGTCCGCCGACCAGTATAGCAATCAGCCCCAGCATTTT | CASSMGAGRSADQYSNQPQHF
TRBJ1-1 | TRBV4-3 | . | . | TGCGCCAGCAGCCAGTCCAGCGCGATCCGTTTGGCTTTCTTT | CASSQSSAIRLAFF
TRBJ2-7 | TRBV6-5 | . | once | TGTGCCAGCAGCCCCACCGCGATCGAGCAGTACTTC | CASSPTAIEQYF
TRBJ1-5 | TRBV6-5 | . | few | TGTGCCAGCAGCAAACAGGGAAGCAATCAGCCCCAGCATTTT | CASSKQGSNQPQHF
TRBJ1-2 | TRBV5-1 | . | . | TGCGCCAGCAGCTCCGACGGACAAGATGGCTACACCTTC | CASSSDGQDGYTF
TRBJ2-7 | TRBV5-6 | . | . | TGTGCCAGCAGCTTGCCTACTGACGAGCAGTACTTC | CASSLPTDEQYF
TRBJ2-1 | TRBV18 | . | . | TGTGCCAGCTCACCACCCCCTCCTGAGCAGTTCTTC | CASSPPPPEQFF
TRBJ2-1 | TRBV6-5 | TRBD2 | . | TGTGCCAGCAGTTTAAGCGGGGGGTGGAGTGAGCAGTTCTTC | CASSLSGGWSEQFF
TRBJ2-1 | TRBV6-5 | . | few | TGTGCCAGCAGTTCGGTAGCGGCTGAGCAGTTCTTC | CASSSVAAEQFF
TRBJ2-7 | TRBV28 | TRBD1 | . | TGTGCCAGCAGGACCGGGACAGGGGTCCACGAGCAGTACTTC | CASRTGTGVHEQYF
TRBJ2-1 | TRBV7-9 | . | . | TGTGCGAGTGTCCTAGCAGACTACAATGAGCAGTTCTTC | CASVLADYNEQFF
TRBJ1-2 | TRBV6-5 | . | few | TGTGCCAGCAGTTACTCGGCGGGGTATGGCTACACCTTC | CASSYSAGYGYTF
TRBJ2-1 | TRBV28 | TRBD2 | . | TGTGCCGGGAGACTAGCGGGAGAGACTGAGCAGTTCTTC | CAGRLAGETEQFF
TRBJ1-1 | TRBV4-3 | . | . | TGCGCCAGCAGCCAAGATCGGGGGGGTGGGGGCGGCACTGAAGCTTTCTTT | CASSQDRGGGGGTEAFF
TRBJ2-7 | TRBV2 | . | . | TGTGCCAGCAGTGAGGGCAGGGGAACCTACGAGCAGTACTTC | CASSEGRGTYEQYF
TRBJ2-3 | TRBV7-6 | . | . | TGTGCCAGCAGCTCCGTGGAGTCGAGCACAGATACGCAGTATTTT | CASSSVESSTDTQYF
TRBJ1-1 | TRBV7-2 | . | . | TGTGCCAGCAGATTGATCCAGGGAGGGGGCACTGAAGCTTTCTTT | CASRLIQGGGTEAFF
TRBJ1-1 | TRBV6-1 | . | . | TGTGCCAGCAACTTAGACACGTCGAACACTGAAGCTTTCTTT | CASNLDTSNTEAFF
TRBJ2-1 | TRBV10-3 | . | . | TGTGCCATCAGCCCTAGTAAGGTTGATAATGAGCAGTTCTTC | CAISPSKVDNEQFF
TRBJ1-2 | TRBV27 | . | . | TGTGCCAGCAGGGGTGCAGGGCGGCATGGCTACACCTTC | CASRGAGRHGYTF
TRBJ2-7 | TRBV5-4 | . | . | TGTGCCAGCAGCTTGCAGGGTTCCTACGAGCAGTACTTC | CASSLQGSYEQYF
TRBJ1-1 | TRBV5-4 | . | . | TGTGCCAGCAGTAAAGGGGGCACTGAAGCTTTCTTT | CASSKGGTEAFF
TRBJ2-5 | TRBV10-3 | TRBD2 | . | TGTGCCATCAGTGGGGGTCGGGAGGCAGGAGAGACCCAGTACTTC | CAISGGREAGETQYF
TRBJ2-1 | TRBV7-9 | . | . | TGTGCCAGCAGAAGGGAGAACAATGAGCAGTTCTTC | CASRRENNEQFF
TRBJ1-2 | TRBV6-5 | TRBD1 | . | TGTGCCAGCAGTTACTCTGGGGACAGGGTCATGGGCTACACCTTC | CASSYSGDRVMGYTF